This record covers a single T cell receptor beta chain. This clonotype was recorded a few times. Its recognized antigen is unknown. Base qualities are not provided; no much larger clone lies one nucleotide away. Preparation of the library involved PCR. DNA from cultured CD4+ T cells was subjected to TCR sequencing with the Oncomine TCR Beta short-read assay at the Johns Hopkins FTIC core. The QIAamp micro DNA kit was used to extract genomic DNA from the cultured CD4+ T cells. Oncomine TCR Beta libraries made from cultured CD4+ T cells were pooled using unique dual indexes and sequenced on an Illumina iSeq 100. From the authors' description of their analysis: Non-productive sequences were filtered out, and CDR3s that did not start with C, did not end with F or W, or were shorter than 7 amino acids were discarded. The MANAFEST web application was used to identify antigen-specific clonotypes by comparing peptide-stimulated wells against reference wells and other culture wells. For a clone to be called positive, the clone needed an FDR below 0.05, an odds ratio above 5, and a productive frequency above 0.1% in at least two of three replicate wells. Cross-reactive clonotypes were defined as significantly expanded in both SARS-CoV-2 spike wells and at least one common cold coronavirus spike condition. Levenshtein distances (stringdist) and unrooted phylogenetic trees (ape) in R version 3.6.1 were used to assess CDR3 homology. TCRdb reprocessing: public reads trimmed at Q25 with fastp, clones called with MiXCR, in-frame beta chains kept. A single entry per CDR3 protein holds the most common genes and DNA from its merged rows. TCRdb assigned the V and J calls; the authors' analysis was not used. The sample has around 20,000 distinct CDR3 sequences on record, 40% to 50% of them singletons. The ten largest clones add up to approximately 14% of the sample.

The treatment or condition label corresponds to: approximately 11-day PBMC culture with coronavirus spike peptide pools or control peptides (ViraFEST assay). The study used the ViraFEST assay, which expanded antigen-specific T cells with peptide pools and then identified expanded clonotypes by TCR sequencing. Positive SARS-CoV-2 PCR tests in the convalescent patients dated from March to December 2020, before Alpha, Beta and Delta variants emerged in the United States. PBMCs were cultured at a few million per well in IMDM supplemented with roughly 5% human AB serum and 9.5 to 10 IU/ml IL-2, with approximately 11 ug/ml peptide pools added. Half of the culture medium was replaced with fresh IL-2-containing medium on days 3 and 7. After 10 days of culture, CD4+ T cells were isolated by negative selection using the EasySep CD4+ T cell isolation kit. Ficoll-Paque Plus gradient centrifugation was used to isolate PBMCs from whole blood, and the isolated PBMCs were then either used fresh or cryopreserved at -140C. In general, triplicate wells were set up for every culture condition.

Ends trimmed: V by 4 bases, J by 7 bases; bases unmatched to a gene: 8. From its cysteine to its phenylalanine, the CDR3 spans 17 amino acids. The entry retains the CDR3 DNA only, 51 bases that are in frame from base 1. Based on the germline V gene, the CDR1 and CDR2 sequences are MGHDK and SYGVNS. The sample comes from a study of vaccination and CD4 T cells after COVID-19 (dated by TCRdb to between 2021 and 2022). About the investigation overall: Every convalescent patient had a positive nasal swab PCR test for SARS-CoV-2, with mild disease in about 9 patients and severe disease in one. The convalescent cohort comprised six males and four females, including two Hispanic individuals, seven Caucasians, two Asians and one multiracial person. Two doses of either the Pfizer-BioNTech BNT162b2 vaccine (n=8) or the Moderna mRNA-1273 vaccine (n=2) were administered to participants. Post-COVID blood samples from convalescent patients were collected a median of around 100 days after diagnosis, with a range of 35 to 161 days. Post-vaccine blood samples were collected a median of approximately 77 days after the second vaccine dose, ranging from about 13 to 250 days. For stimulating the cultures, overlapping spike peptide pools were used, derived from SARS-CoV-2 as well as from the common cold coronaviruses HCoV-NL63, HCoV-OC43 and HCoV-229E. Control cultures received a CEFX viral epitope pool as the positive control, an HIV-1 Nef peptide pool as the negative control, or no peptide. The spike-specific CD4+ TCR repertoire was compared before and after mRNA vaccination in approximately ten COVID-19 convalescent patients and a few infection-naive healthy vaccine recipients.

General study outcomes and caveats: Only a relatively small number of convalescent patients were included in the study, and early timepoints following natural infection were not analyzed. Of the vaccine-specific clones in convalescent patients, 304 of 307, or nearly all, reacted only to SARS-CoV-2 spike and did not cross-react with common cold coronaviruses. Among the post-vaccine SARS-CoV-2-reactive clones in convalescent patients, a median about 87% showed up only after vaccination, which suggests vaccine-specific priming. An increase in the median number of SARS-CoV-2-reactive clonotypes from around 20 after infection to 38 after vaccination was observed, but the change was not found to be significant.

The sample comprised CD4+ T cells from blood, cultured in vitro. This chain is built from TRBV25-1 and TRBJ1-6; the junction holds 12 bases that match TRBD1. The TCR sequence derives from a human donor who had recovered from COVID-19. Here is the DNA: TGTGCCAGCAGTGCATTGGGACAGGGGGCAGGCAATTCACCCCTCCACTTT. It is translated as CASSALGQGAGNSPLHF. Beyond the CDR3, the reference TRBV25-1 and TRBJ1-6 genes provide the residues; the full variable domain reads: EADIYQTPRYLVIGTGKKITLECSQTMGHDKMYWYQQDPGMELHLIHYSYGVNSTEKGDLSSESTVSRIRTEHFPLTLESARPSHTSQYLCASSALGQGAGNSPLHFGNGTRLTVT.